The next 14 T cell receptor beta chains were all read from a single sample in a study of T cell changes during pregnancy in multiple sclerosis. Here immunoSEQ multiplex PCR was the method, and the copy in TCRdb shows in-frame clones only, minus some. The table records tens of thousands of clones, 85% to 90% of them present only once. Here the sequenced sample was CD4+ T cells from peripheral blood mononuclear cells, taken in the first trimester of pregnancy. Receptors were obtained from a female donor with multiple sclerosis, enrolled in a pregnancy study.

The chain is built from TRBV6-1 and TRBJ2-1; D not resolved. Between the trimmed V and J ends, which lost 3 bases and 7 bases, there was a span of 13 bases. Germline CDR1 MNHNS, CDR2 SASEGT. This CDR3 comprises 14 residues. The CDR3 protein is CASSDIIGRNEQFF. The CDR3 coding sequence is TGTGCCAGCAGTGATATTATTGGTAGAAATGAGCAGTTCTTC.

In its sample, this clone was seen a few times. CDR3: CASSLGQANYGYTF. As DNA, the CDR3 is TGTGCCAGCAGCTTGGGACAGGCGAACTATGGCTACACCTTC. The chain links TRBV5-4 to TRBJ1-2; D might be TRBD1 (6 bases). Germline V gene sequence: CDR1 SGHNT, CDR2 YYREEE (reference sequence). CDR3 length equals 14 residues. Trimming took 0 bases from V and 2 from J, leaving 8 bases between them.

The chain recombines TRBV5-4 with TRBJ1-2, with D possibly TRBD1 on 5 matching bases. V was pared by 6 bases and J by 8 bases, with 17 bases between. The CDR3 has 13 residues. Germline CDR1 and CDR2: SGHNT and YYREEE (reference sequence). CDR3 protein: CASIGHQGGGYTF. The CDR3 DNA sequence: TGTGCCAGCATAGGCCACCAGGGAGGGGGCTACACCTTC.

The rearrangement links TRBV9 to TRBJ2-7; TRBD2 aligns across 11 bases. The V and J ends lost 0 bases and 7 bases, in that order; junction bases with no gene match: 3. Germline lookup yields CDR1 SGDLS and CDR2 YYNGEE. The CDR3 runs 14 residues. CDR3 amino acids: CASSVATSGTEQYF. The CDR3 DNA reads TGTGCCAGCAGCGTAGCGACTAGCGGGACAGAGCAGTACTTC.

The chain links TRBV6-1 to TRBJ1-2; D unclear. Germline-derived CDR1 and CDR2 are MNHNS and SASEGT. V gave up 6 bases and J gave up 8 bases, with 19 bases separating them. The CDR3 totals 14 residues. CDR3 nucleotides: TGTGCCAGCAGCCCCCCAGGTTTTCAGTGGGGCTACACCTTC. It yields the protein CASSPPGFQWGYTF.

The rearrangement joins TRBV15 to TRBJ2-7, with TRBD2 matching 13 bases. The CDR3 is 16 residues long. With 0 bases clipped from V and 5 bases from J, the junction kept 4 bases outside the gene matches. CDR1 and CDR2 from the germline V gene are LNHNV and YYDKDF (reference sequence). CDR3 protein: CATSRDPGTSGDEQYF. The DNA of the CDR3 is TGTGCCACCAGCAGAGATCCCGGGACTAGCGGGGACGAGCAGTACTTC.

Only one count was recorded for this clone. The chain links TRBV5-1 to TRBJ2-7, with D possibly being TRBD2 (5 bases). Per germline, CDR1 SGHRS and CDR2 YFSETQ. The CDR3 is 15 residues long. Trimming left V 5 bases short and J 2 bases short, with 17 bases between. The CDR3 coding sequence is TGCGCCAGCAGGACCGACGGGATCTCTACCTACGAGCAGTACTTC. Amino acids: CASRTDGISTYEQYF.

V and J are TRBV2 and TRBJ1-6; perhaps TRBD1 as D (6 bases). The CDR3 contains 16 residues. V lost 6 bases and J lost 10, with 22 bases in between. Germline CDR1 is SNHLY and CDR2 is FYNNEI. The CDR3 DNA is TGTGCCAGCAGGGAGGACACCTCACCGGGGGGCTCACCCCTCCACTTT. It encodes CASREDTSPGGSPLHF.

This chain links TRBV7-9 with TRBJ2-6, with D tentatively TRBD1 (5 bases). V was clipped by 11 bases and J by 1 base, with 9 bases between them. Germline assignment: CDR1 SEHNR and CDR2 FQNEAQ (reference sequence). The CDR3 runs 13 residues. DNA for the CDR3: TGTGCCGTCAGGGATTCTGGGGCCAACGTCCTGACTTTC. Encoded protein: CAVRDSGANVLTF. The full variable domain, rest sourced from reference TRBV7-9 and TRBJ2-6, is DTGVSQNPRHKITKRGQNVTFRCDPISEHNRLYWYRQTLGQGPEFLTYFQNEAQLEKSRLLSDRFSAERPKGSFSTLEIQRTEQGDSAMYLCAVRDSGANVLTFGAGSRLTVL.

This clone was detected only a few times. The CDR3 region has the DNA TGTGCCAGCAGTGAAGGCTACCAACAGCCCCAGCATTTT. This translates into CASSEGYQQPQHF. The V call is TRBV6-1, the J call TRBJ1-5, with D uncertain. This CDR3 comprises 13 residues. Germline CDR1 reads MNHNS; CDR2 reads SASEGT. V was shortened by 1 base and J by 7 bases, with 8 bases between the two germline ends.

The V call is TRBV29-1, the J call TRBJ2-1; TRBD2 aligns across 7 bases. The J segment lost 0 bases and the V segment lost 4 bases, leaving 0 bases of the junction unmatched. The CDR3 length is 13 residues. CDR1 and CDR2 (germline): SQVTM, ANQGSEA. The CDR3 sequence: CSVAGGSYNEQFF. The DNA of the CDR3 is TGCAGCGTTGCGGGGGGCTCCTACAATGAGCAGTTCTTC.

The rearrangement links TRBV28 to TRBJ1-4; a weak D match, TRBD1 (6 bases). Germline assignment: CDR1 MDHEN and CDR2 SYDVKM. Trimming cost V 5 bases and J 3 bases, with 16 bases left between them. The CDR3 has 16 residues. CDR3 in DNA: TGTGCCAGCAGTCTCCTCGACAGGACATCTAATGAAAAACTGTTTTTT. Its translation is CASSLLDRTSNEKLFF.

This chain connects TRBV27 to TRBJ2-7; 7 bases align to TRBD1. This CDR3 region has 12 residues. The ends lost 5 bases at V and 9 bases at J; junction bases unmatched: 7. From germline, CDR1 is MNHEY and CDR2 SMNVEV (reference sequence). This CDR3 is CASSPPTGLQYF. The CDR3 coding sequence is TGTGCCAGCAGTCCTCCGACAGGGCTGCAGTACTTC.

The chain joins TRBV30 to TRBJ1-3; 8 bases are shared with TRBD1. CDR3 length: 15 amino acids. Germline V CDR1 and CDR2: GTSNPN, SVGIG (reference sequence). The V segment lost 2 bases and the J segment 0 bases; nucleotides outside the gene matches: 3. CDR3 protein: CAWSTGGPSGNTIYF. The CDR3 coding sequence is TGTGCCTGGAGTACAGGGGGACCCTCTGGAAACACCATATATTTT.